Sequencing of this T cell receptor beta chain was carried out in a study of T cell responses to AZD1222 COVID-19 vaccine. Broader study findings: Clonal diversity may have been underestimated, and the donors were mostly white British, with more females than males. Unmutated variant regions reportedly attract nearly half of all spike-specific TCRs. Baseline seropositivity characterized only a handful of AZD1222 recipients. The span of vaccine-associated CD4 TCRs extended across spike, with dominance at 160-218 and 743-854.

Clones were read by immunoSEQ multiplex PCR, and TCRdb kept only the in-frame ones, dropping some. The sample holds about 180,000 clones, about nine tenths seen once. Looked up from germline, CDR1 is KGHSH and CDR2 is LQKENI. The CDR3 runs 14 residues. V trimming: 4 bases; J trimming: 9 bases; junction bases outside the gene matches: 7. As for this clone: The antigen remains unidentified.

The receptor was isolated from an adult in good health. The source was peripheral blood, collected on day 0 of AZD1222 vaccination. The chain joins TRBV18 to TRBJ2-1, with TRBD1 matching 9 bases. The CDR3 DNA follows: TGTGCCAGCTCACGGACAGGGGATGGGGGTGAGCAGTTCTTC. This codes for CASSRTGDGGEQFF.